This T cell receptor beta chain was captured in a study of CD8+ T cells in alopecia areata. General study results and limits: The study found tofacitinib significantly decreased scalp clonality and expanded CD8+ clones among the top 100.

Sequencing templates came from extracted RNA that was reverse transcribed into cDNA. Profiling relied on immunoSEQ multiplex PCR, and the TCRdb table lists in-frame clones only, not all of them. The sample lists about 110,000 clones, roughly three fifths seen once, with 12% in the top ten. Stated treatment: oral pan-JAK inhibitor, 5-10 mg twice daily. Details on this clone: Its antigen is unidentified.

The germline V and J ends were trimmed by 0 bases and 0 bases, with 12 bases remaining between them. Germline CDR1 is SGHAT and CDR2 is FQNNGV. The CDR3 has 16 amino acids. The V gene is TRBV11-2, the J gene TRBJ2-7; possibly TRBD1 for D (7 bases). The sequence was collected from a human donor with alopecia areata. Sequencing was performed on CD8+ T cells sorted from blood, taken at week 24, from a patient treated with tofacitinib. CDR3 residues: CASSLDWRGPSYEQYF. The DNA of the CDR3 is TGTGCCAGCAGCTTAGATTGGAGGGGGCCCTCCTACGAGCAGTACTTC. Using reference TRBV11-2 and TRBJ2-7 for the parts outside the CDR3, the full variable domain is EAGVAQSPRYKIIEKRQSVAFWCNPISGHATLYWYQQILGQGPKLLIQFQNNGVVDDSQLPKDRFSAERLKGVDSTLKIQPAKLEDSAVYLCASSLDWRGPSYEQYFGPGTRLTVT.